This entry lists 19 T cell receptor beta chains sequenced from one sample in a study of long-term antiretroviral therapy in people with HIV. At the survey level, the v3.0 immunoSEQ assay was run. Clones were read by immunoSEQ multiplex PCR, and TCRdb kept only the in-frame ones, dropping some. The table has tens of thousands of clones, 84% seen once; the top ten hold more than 15%. The starting material was unsorted PBMCs, obtained 0.5 years before starting antiretroviral therapy. The source is a man aged 35 to 55 with HIV.

CDR3 DNA: TGCGCCAGCAGCGGCCAGAACACCGGGGAGCTGTTTTTT. This sequence encodes CASSGQNTGELFF. This rearrangement joins TRBV5-1 to TRBJ2-2; D is uncertain. The germline V gene encodes CDR1 SGHRS and CDR2 YFSETQ. The CDR3 is made up of 13 amino acids. V lost 4 bases and J 1 base, leaving 5 bases between the germline ends.

The rearrangement uses TRBV5-4 and TRBJ1-2; D not resolved. The CDR3 totals 14 residues. Germline values: CDR1 SGHNT, CDR2 YYREEE (reference sequence). V lost 3 bases to trimming and J lost 3 bases, with 12 bases between them. CDR3 sequence (DNA): TGTGCCAGCAGCTCCCCTCGTGGCGACTATGGCTACACCTTC. This codes for CASSSPRGDYGYTF.

The chain uses TRBV6-1 and TRBJ1-5, with D unresolved. Trimming removed 3 bases at V and 5 bases at J, with 11 bases between. Germline V gene data show CDR1 as MNHNS and CDR2 as SASEGT. This CDR3 is built from 14 residues. CDR3 in DNA: TGTGCCAGCAGTGACTCCGGTCCCTATCAGCCCCAGCATTTT. Protein sequence: CASSDSGPYQPQHF.

CDR3 amino acids: CASSSDKSEETQYF. Written as DNA, the CDR3 is TGTGCCAGCAGCTCCGACAAGTCCGAAGAGACCCAGTACTTC. The V and J genes are TRBV7-9 and TRBJ2-5; no firm D call. The V gene lost 4 bases and the J gene lost 3 bases, with 12 bases spanning the gap. This CDR3 has 14 amino acids. Germline CDR1 SEHNR, CDR2 FQNEAQ (reference sequence).

The chain couples TRBV2 to TRBJ1-2; possibly TRBD1 for D (5 bases). The CDR3 is 16 amino acids. V lost 2 bases to trimming and J lost 1 base, with 14 bases between them. Per the germline V gene, CDR1 is SNHLY and CDR2 is FYNNEI. The CDR3 spells CASSETPPGGNYGYTF. DNA for the CDR3: TGTGCCAGCAGTGAAACCCCACCGGGGGGTAACTATGGCTACACCTTC. Full variable domain (missing parts from reference TRBV2 and TRBJ1-2): EPEVTQTPSHQVTQMGQEVILRCVPISNHLYFYWYRQILGQKVEFLVSFYNNEISEKSEIFDDQFSVERPDGSNFTLKIRSTKLEDSAMYFCASSETPPGGNYGYTFGSGTRLTVV.

The CDR3 nucleotides are TGTGCCAGCAGCCTGGGCACCGCGCAGTACTTC. It codes for CASSLGTAQYF. V gene TRBV5-4 combines with J gene TRBJ2-7; D not resolved. The CDR3 spans 11 residues. CDR1 and CDR2 from the germline V gene are SGHNT and YYREEE (reference sequence). V was pared by 4 bases and J by 9 bases, with 11 bases between.

This clone came up a few times. The CDR3 loop reads CASSALGGTGDTIYF. CDR3 in DNA: TGTGCCAGCAGTGCCCTAGGGGGCACAGGGGACACCATATATTTT. V is TRBV28 and J is TRBJ1-3; 7 bases fit TRBD1. Germline values: CDR1 MDHEN, CDR2 SYDVKM. Trimming removed 5 bases from V and 8 bases from J; junction bases left unmatched: 12. The CDR3 spans 15 residues.

This chain connects TRBV4-3 to TRBJ2-1; D is unresolved. The CDR3 is made up of 15 amino acids. The germline V gene encodes CDR1 LGHNA and CDR2 YSLEER. V was trimmed by 0 bases and J by 5 bases, leaving 11 bases between them. Here the CDR3 DNA reads TGCGCCAGCAGCCAAGAAGGTCCCGCCAACAATGAGCAGTTCTTC. Its protein product is CASSQEGPANNEQFF.

The chain carries TRBV11-2 and TRBJ2-3; D not certain. Trimming took off 2 bases at V and 2 bases at J, with 11 bases between the two ends. CDR1 and CDR2 from the germline V gene are SGHAT and FQNNGV. The CDR3 is made up of 15 amino acids. CDR3 residues: CASSLLNIATDTQYF. The CDR3 DNA reads TGTGCCAGCAGCTTATTGAACATTGCCACAGATACGCAGTATTTT.

The rearrangement links TRBV5-1 to TRBJ1-2, with a weak D call TRBD1 (6 bases). The CDR3 has 16 amino acids. From germline, CDR1 is SGHRS and CDR2 YFSETQ. V shed 6 bases and J shed 4 bases, with 22 bases lying between them. The CDR3 here is CASTLMTFDRSYGYTF. Here the CDR3 DNA reads TGCGCCAGCACCCTCATGACCTTCGACAGGTCCTATGGCTACACCTTC.

The J gene is TRBJ1-1, the V gene TRBV5-6; no clear D. CDR1 is SGHDT, CDR2 YYEEEE, per germline. The CDR3 consists of 13 residues. The V end lost 4 bases, the J end lost 3 bases, and 10 bases lay between the germline ends. CDR3 loop: CASSRMTDTEAFF. CDR3 bases: TGTGCCAGCAGCCGTATGACGGACACTGAAGCTTTCTTT.

The chain couples TRBV2 to TRBJ2-5, with 9 bases identical to TRBD2. The CDR3 contains 16 residues. In germline, CDR1 is SNHLY, CDR2 FYNNEI. The J segment lost 4 bases and the V segment lost 1 base, leaving 7 bases of the junction unmatched. The CDR3 loop reads CASSEGGLAGAETQYF. Written as DNA, the CDR3 is TGTGCCAGCAGTGAAGGGGGTTTAGCGGGGGCAGAGACCCAGTACTTC.

CDR3 bases: TGTGCCAGCAGCCCGGGCCCTAGCCGGGACAGGGGGCACGAGCAGTACTTC. This gives the protein CASSPGPSRDRGHEQYF. V usage is TRBV9 and J usage is TRBJ2-7, with 12 bases matching TRBD1. The CDR3 runs 17 residues. The germline V gene encodes CDR1 SGDLS and CDR2 YYNGEE. The V segment lost 4 bases and the J segment 5 bases; nucleotides outside the gene matches: 13. The full variable domain, with the rest looked up from reference TRBV9 and TRBJ2-7, is DSGVTQTPKHLITATGQRVTLRCSPRSGDLSVYWYQQSLDQGLQFLIQYYNGEERAKGNILERFSAQQFPDLHSELNLSSLELGDSALYFCASSPGPSRDRGHEQYFGPGTRLTVT.

The chain employs TRBV2 and TRBJ1-4; 8 nucleotides match TRBD1. Germline assignment: CDR1 SNHLY and CDR2 FYNNEI. The J segment lost 4 bases and the V segment lost 5 bases, leaving 3 bases of the junction unmatched. The CDR3 covers 14 residues. The CDR3 spells CASSRDRNNEKLFF. The CDR3 coding sequence is TGTGCCAGCAGTAGGGACAGGAATAATGAAAAACTGTTTTTT.

The chain uses TRBV6-6 and TRBJ1-2, with 8 bases aligning to TRBD1. This CDR3 comprises 15 residues. V trimming: 4 bases; J trimming: 6 bases; junction bases outside the gene matches: 10. Germline V gene lookup returns CDR1 MNHNY and CDR2 SVGAGI (reference sequence). The chain's CDR3 is CASSLGQDLRNGYTF. As DNA, the CDR3 is TGTGCCAGCAGTTTGGGACAGGATCTAAGGAATGGCTACACCTTC.

The V call is TRBV6-5, the J call TRBJ1-5; no reliable D call. Between the trimmed V and J ends, which lost 0 bases and 2 bases, there was a span of 8 bases. The CDR3 extends over 15 amino acids. Germline V lookup: CDR1 MNHEY, CDR2 SVGAGI. The chain's CDR3 is CASSYSTEGNQPQHF. CDR3 sequence (DNA): TGTGCCAGCAGTTACTCTACCGAAGGCAATCAGCCCCAGCATTTT.

This chain links TRBV6-6 with TRBJ1-1; D remains ambiguous. The CDR3 is made up of 13 amino acids. The germline V gene has CDR1 MNHNY and CDR2 SVGAGI (reference sequence). Trimming stripped 5 bases from V and 7 bases from J, with 14 bases between. This CDR3 reads CASSASGAREAFF. CDR3 in DNA: TGTGCCAGCAGTGCCTCAGGCGCTCGTGAAGCTTTCTTT.

The rearrangement links TRBV5-1 to TRBJ2-2; tentatively, D is TRBD2 (5 bases). Germline CDR1 and CDR2: SGHRS and YFSETQ. There are 16 residues in the CDR3. The germline V and J ends were trimmed by 5 bases and 2 bases, with 16 bases remaining between them. The CDR3 reads CASSSAESTNTGELFF. DNA of the CDR3: TGCGCCAGCAGTTCAGCGGAAAGCACCAACACCGGGGAGCTGTTTTTT. Full variable domain (outside the CDR3, taken from reference TRBV5-1 and TRBJ2-2): KAGVTQTPRYLIKTRGQQVTLSCSPISGHRSVSWYQQTPGQGLQFLFEYFSETQRNKGNFPGRFSGRQFSNSRSEMNVSTLELGDSALYLCASSSAESTNTGELFFGEGSRLTVL.

This clone was detected a few times. The chain combines TRBV6-5 with TRBJ1-1; D unresolved. Trimming removed 0 bases at V and 7 bases at J, with 9 bases between. This CDR3 has 13 residues. CDR1 and CDR2 from the germline V gene are MNHEY and SVGAGI. The CDR3 spells CASSYSSQIEAFF. CDR3 bases: TGTGCCAGCAGTTACTCATCACAGATTGAAGCTTTCTTT.